A selection of T cell receptor beta chains follows, all from one sample in a study of identical twins. TCRdb itself ran the 5' RACE reads through MiXCR, one entry per CDR3 protein. The sample includes about 660,000 distinct CDR3 sequences, approximately 9% seen only once; the top ten take around 0.98%. These same records also appear under a second study, on yellow fever vaccine responses in identical twins.

The sequenced sample consisted of PBMCs. All receptors come from a woman aged 18-29 years in good health. The CDR3 runs from the conserved cysteine through the conserved F or W. The D gene is left open where the match is weak. Expanded clones get a size class; other rows say once, few or many, or leave the size out.

size	V	J	length	D	DNA	CDR3
.	TRBV9	TRBJ2-7	14	TRBD1	TGTGCCAGCAGCGTAGGGACAGGATTTGGCGAGCAGTACTTC	CASSVGTGFGEQYF
few	TRBV7-2	TRBJ2-3	16	.	TGTGCCAGCAGCCCCCAGGGGGGGAGAGGCACAGATACGCAGTATTTT	CASSPQGGRGTDTQYF
.	TRBV5-1	TRBJ2-3	12	.	TGCGCCAGCAGACAGGACCCAGATACGCAGTATTTT	CASRQDPDTQYF
few	TRBV29-1	TRBJ2-7	13	TRBD1	TGCAGCGCCGGGACAGGGGGAAACTACGAGCAGTACTTC	CSAGTGGNYEQYF
few	TRBV3-1	TRBJ2-5	16	TRBD1	TGTGCCAGCAGCTCCCCGGGACAGACTTTCCAAGAGACCCAGTACTTC	CASSSPGQTFQETQYF
.	TRBV10-3	TRBJ1-2	14	TRBD1	TGTGCCATCAGTGAGGGGACAGGGGGCTATGGCTACACCTTC	CAISEGTGGYGYTF
.	TRBV11-1	TRBJ2-3	18	TRBD2	TGTGCCAGCAGCTCTAGCGGGGGGGCGTCGGATCGGGCAGATACGCAGTATTTT	CASSSSGGASDRADTQYF
.	TRBV20-1	TRBJ2-3	17	.	TGCAGTGCTAGCCCTATGAGCTCAGCGGCGCGGGGAGATACGCAGTATTTT	CSASPMSSAARGDTQYF
few	TRBV5-1	TRBJ1-2	15	.	TGCGCCAGCAGCTTAGAAGACCGTGGGGGGGCTGGCTACACCTTC	CASSLEDRGGAGYTF
many	TRBV6-2/TRBV6-3	TRBJ2-1	16	TRBD2	TGTGCCAGCAACCGACTAGCGGACAGCTCCTACAATGAGCAGTTCTTC	CASNRLADSSYNEQFF
.	TRBV7-9	TRBJ2-1	12	.	TGTGCCAGCAGCTTACCCGGGAAGATTGAGTTCTTC	CASSLPGKIEFF
few	TRBV29-1	TRBJ2-5	15	.	TGCAGCGTTGAAGAGGGCAGATTGTACCAAGAGACCCAGTACTTC	CSVEEGRLYQETQYF
.	TRBV6-4	TRBJ2-6	15	.	TGTGCCAGCAGTGCAGGGGTCGCGGGGGCCAACGTCCTGACTTTC	CASSAGVAGANVLTF
.	TRBV5-6	TRBJ2-1	16	TRBD1	TGTGCCAGCAGCCAAAGGGACAGGGGGGGGAGAAATGAGCAGTTCTTC	CASSQRDRGGRNEQFF
many	TRBV4-3	TRBJ1-2	14	TRBD1	TGCGCCAGCAGCCAAACAGACAGGGGCTATGGCTACACCTTC	CASSQTDRGYGYTF
.	TRBV6-1	TRBJ1-6	16	.	TGTGCCAGCAGGGACGGCTCGACCCTCTATAATTCACCCCTCCACTTT	CASRDGSTLYNSPLHF
.	TRBV6-1	TRBJ2-1	15	.	TGTGCCAGCAGTACGGGGTCAACGGACTACAATGAGCAGTTCTTC	CASSTGSTDYNEQFF
.	TRBV2	TRBJ1-4	13	.	TGTGCCAGCAGATTTTACATTGGGACGGACGTTTTTTTT	CASRFYIGTDVFF
few	TRBV6-2/TRBV6-3	TRBJ2-1	18	TRBD2	TGTGCCAGCAGTTACCATTGGACTAGCGGGAACCACCGGTCTGAGCAGTTCTTC	CASSYHWTSGNHRSEQFF
.	TRBV24-1	TRBJ2-3	15	.	TGTGCCACCAGTGAGGCGGGGCAGGGGACAGATACGCAGTATTTT	CATSEAGQGTDTQYF
few	TRBV6-2/TRBV6-3	TRBJ2-1	14	.	TGTGCCAGCAGTTACCGCGTTACGGGCAATGAGCAGTTCTTC	CASSYRVTGNEQFF
.	TRBV9	TRBJ2-5	15	TRBD2	TGTGCCAGCAGCGCCGGGGGGGTGAGCCAAGAGACCCAGTACTTC	CASSAGGVSQETQYF
few	TRBV11-1	TRBJ2-7	18	TRBD1	TGTGCCAGCAGCTCCCCAGCGGGACAGGGAGTTGATTTCTACGAGCAGTACTTC	CASSSPAGQGVDFYEQYF
few	TRBV16	TRBJ1-1	14	TRBD1	TGTGCCAGCAGCCAAAACCCAGGGGGTACTGAAGCTTTCTTT	CASSQNPGGTEAFF
.	TRBV2	TRBJ2-1	17	TRBD2	TGTGCCAGCAGGTTACCGGGACTAGCGACCAACTACAATGAGCAGTTCTTC	CASRLPGLATNYNEQFF
.	TRBV6-1	TRBJ1-2	14	.	TGTGCCAGCGGCTCACGAACCTCCCTCTATGGCTACACCTTC	CASGSRTSLYGYTF
many	TRBV5-1	TRBJ2-1	15	TRBD1	TGCGCCAGCAGCGGGCCGAGACAGGGCTCTTTGGAGCAGTTCTTC	CASSGPRQGSLEQFF
many	TRBV20-1	TRBJ2-7	15	.	TGCAGTGCTATGCGACTAGTCGCAAAGTCCTACGAGCAGTACTTC	CSAMRLVAKSYEQYF
.	TRBV27	TRBJ2-7	16	.	TGTGCCAGCAGTTCGGTCCCGCAACCTCGAGGGGACGAGCAGTACTTC	CASSSVPQPRGDEQYF
.	TRBV5-1	TRBJ2-7	15	TRBD1	TGCGCCAGCAGCCCCCTGGACAGGGATGGGAACGAGCAGTACTTC	CASSPLDRDGNEQYF
.	TRBV7-9	TRBJ2-1	16	TRBD2	TGTGCCAGCAGCTTGGGACTAGCGGGGGGCGTGGGTGAGCAGTTCTTC	CASSLGLAGGVGEQFF
.	TRBV12-3/TRBV12-4	TRBJ1-2	13	.	TGTGCCAGCAGTTTAGCGCTGCTTAATGGCTACACCTTC	CASSLALLNGYTF
few	TRBV19	TRBJ2-1	14	.	TGTGCCAGTAGTATCCAGGGGCCTTGGAATGAGCAGTTCTTC	CASSIQGPWNEQFF
.	TRBV7-9	TRBJ2-3	12	.	TGTGCCAGCAGCAAGACAGGAGATACGCAGTATTTT	CASSKTGDTQYF
few	TRBV15	TRBJ2-2	15	TRBD1	TGTGCCACCAGCTCAGAGGGGGCCCACACCGGGGAGCTGTTTTTT	CATSSEGAHTGELFF
.	TRBV29-1	TRBJ1-1	12	.	TGCAGCATATTTGGGGGGGGTGGTCGGGCTTTCTTT	CSIFGGGGRAFF
many	TRBV5-1	TRBJ2-2	17	.	TGCGCCAGCAGCTTGGTGAGGGGGGTCAAGAACACCGGGGAGCTGTTTTTT	CASSLVRGVKNTGELFF
few	TRBV24-1	TRBJ2-3	17	.	TGTGCCACCAGTGATTTGGTTGCAGGGGAAGGCACAGATACGCAGTATTTT	CATSDLVAGEGTDTQYF
many	TRBV14	TRBJ2-2	17	TRBD2	TGTGCCAGCAGCCAAGATCTGACTAGCAGTATCACCGGGGAGCTGTTTTTT	CASSQDLTSSITGELFF
many	TRBV10-1	TRBJ2-2	14	TRBD1	TGCGCCAGCACCGCGGGGACAGGCACCGGGGAGCTGTTTTTT	CASTAGTGTGELFF